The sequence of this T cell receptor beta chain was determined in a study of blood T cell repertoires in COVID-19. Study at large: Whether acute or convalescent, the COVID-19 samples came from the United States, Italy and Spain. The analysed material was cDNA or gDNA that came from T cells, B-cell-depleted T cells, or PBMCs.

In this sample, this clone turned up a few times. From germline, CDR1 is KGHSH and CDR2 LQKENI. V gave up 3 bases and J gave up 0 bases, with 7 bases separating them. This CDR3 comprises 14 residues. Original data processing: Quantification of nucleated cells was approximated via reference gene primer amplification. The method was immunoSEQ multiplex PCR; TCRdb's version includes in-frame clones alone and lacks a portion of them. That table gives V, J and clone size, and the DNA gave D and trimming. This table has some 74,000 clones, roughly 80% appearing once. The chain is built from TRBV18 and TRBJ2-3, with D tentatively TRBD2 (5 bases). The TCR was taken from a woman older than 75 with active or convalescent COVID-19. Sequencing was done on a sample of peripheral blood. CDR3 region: CASSPRGSTDTQYF. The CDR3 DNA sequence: TGTGCCAGCTCACCCCGGGGTAGCACAGATACGCAGTATTTT. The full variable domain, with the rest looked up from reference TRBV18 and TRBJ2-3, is NAGVMQNPRHLVRRRGQEARLRCSPMKGHSHVYWYRQLPEEGLKFMVYLQKENIIDESGMPKERFSAEFPKEGPSILRIQQVVRGDSAAYFCASSPRGSTDTQYFGPGTRLTVL.